This T cell receptor beta chain was sequenced during a study of blood T cells in healthy people across ages. For the second PCR, which ran for 7 to 11 cycles, a sample-barcoded 5' primer and a J-beta primer mix were used. The authors tagged each cDNA molecule using a template-switch adaptor with 12 random nucleotides. Each CDR3 protein is one row after TCRdb ran MiXCR on the 5' RACE reads. The repertoire holds about 640,000 distinct CDR3 sequences, roughly 41% seen once, with about 30% in the top ten. Sequenced input: blood. This receptor was identified in an elderly man in good health.

This CDR3 is CSAPTSARPPDTQYF. The CDR3 DNA reads TGCAGTGCCCCCACTAGCGCCCGTCCCCCAGATACGCAGTATTTT. The chain recombines TRBV20-1 with TRBJ2-3; 7 bases align to TRBD2. V lost 6 bases to trimming and J lost 4 bases; unmatched junction nucleotides: 13. CDR3 length: 15 residues. Germline CDR1 is DFQATT and CDR2 is SNEGSKA (reference sequence).